What follows are 7 T cell receptor beta chains derived from one specimen sequenced in a study of OX40 agonist ivuxolimab in advanced cancers. Sequencing used immunoSEQ multiplex PCR; TCRdb keeps in-frame clones, though not all of them. The sample lists approximately 70,000 clones, 65% to 90% occurring once. Sample: CD4+ or CD8+ T cells sorted from blood, taken in a trial of the OX40 agonist ivuxolimab. The receptors shown here come from an adult with an advanced solid tumor such as melanoma, head and neck, liver or kidney cancer.

The V gene is TRBV28, the J gene TRBJ2-1; 10 bases map to TRBD2. The ends lost 5 bases at V and 9 bases at J; junction bases unmatched: 10. This CDR3 has 15 residues. CDR1 is MDHEN and CDR2 is SYDVKM in the germline V gene. The CDR3 protein is CASSPWGAGGTEQFF. The CDR3 nucleotides are TGTGCCAGCAGTCCCTGGGGAGCGGGGGGGACTGAGCAGTTCTTC. Variable domain in full (rest from reference TRBV28 and TRBJ2-1): DVKVTQSSRYLVKRTGEKVFLECVQDMDHENMFWYRQDPGLGLRLIYFSYDVKMKEKGDIPEGYSVSREKKERFSLILESASTNQTSMYLCASSPWGAGGTEQFFGPGTRLTVL.

The table lists this clone with a few counts. The CDR3 is CASSFVENTEAFF. CDR3 in DNA: TGTGCCAGCAGCTTCGTAGAGAACACTGAAGCTTTCTTT. V and J are TRBV11-3 and TRBJ1-1; D remains unclear. The V gene lost 3 bases and the J gene lost 1 base, with 6 bases spanning the gap. Germline V lookup: CDR1 SGHNT, CDR2 YENEEA. The CDR3 spans 13 residues. Full variable domain (rest looked up from reference TRBV11-3 and TRBJ1-1): EAGVVQSPRYKIIEKKQPVAFWCNPISGHNTLYWYLQNLGQGPELLIRYENEEAVDDSQLPKDRFSAERLKGVDSTLKIQPAELGDSAVYLCASSFVENTEAFFGQGTRLTVV.

This clone came up once. V is TRBV5-6 and J is TRBJ2-1, with 16 bases aligning to TRBD2. Losses at the gene ends were 4 bases for V and 8 bases for J; bases not matched to a gene: 12. The length of the CDR3 is 18 residues. Looked up from germline, CDR1 is SGHDT and CDR2 is YYEEEE. CDR3 coding DNA: TGTGCCAGCAGCGTACCCCCGGGACTAGCGGGGGGGATGGATGAGCAGTTCTTC. Translating gives CASSVPPGLAGGMDEQFF.

The V gene is TRBV7-9, the J gene TRBJ1-2; D is perhaps TRBD1 (5 bases). CDR3 length: 16 amino acids. Germline lookup yields CDR1 SEHNR and CDR2 FQNEAQ (reference sequence). Trimming shortened V by 4 bases and J by 5 bases, and 20 bases separated the two germline ends. The CDR3 coding sequence is TGTGCCAGCAGCTACACCCGGGGGAGGGCATGGTATGGCTACACCTTC. This codes for CASSYTRGRAWYGYTF.

This clone was found once. The chain uses TRBV6-6 and TRBJ1-4, with D perhaps TRBD1 (5 bases). Trimming pared 4 bases from V and 8 bases from J, leaving 17 bases between. The V gene's germline CDR1 is MNHNY and CDR2 SVGAGI (reference sequence). The CDR3 extends over 15 amino acids. The DNA for the CDR3 is TGTGCCAGCAGTTCCCCGGGGGAGTTGGGGGAAAAACTGTTTTTT. This translates into CASSSPGELGEKLFF.

This rearrangement joins TRBV9 to TRBJ2-5, with TRBD2 matching over 7 bases. Germline-derived CDR1 and CDR2 are SGDLS and YYNGEE. The CDR3 runs 15 residues. After removal of 5 bases from V and 5 bases from J, the junction contained 12 bases not matched to a gene. The CDR3 nucleotides are TGTGCCAGCAGTTTCGGTCTAGTGGGGGGGGAGACCCAGTACTTC. Its translation: CASSFGLVGGETQYF.

The chain is built from TRBV14 and TRBJ2-3, with 7 bases aligning to TRBD1. The CDR3 is made up of 17 amino acids. Looked up from germline, CDR1 is SGHDN and CDR2 is FVKESK. V gave up 3 bases and J gave up 2 bases; unmatched junction bases: 11. CDR3 bases: TGTGCCAGCAGCCACTCTGGGACAGTCCCCTCCACAGATACGCAGTATTTT. Protein sequence: CASSHSGTVPSTDTQYF.